This TCR beta chain was captured by sequencing in a study of cytomegalovirus exposure and HLA in healthy donors. Findings and limits, study-wide: High specificity and sensitivity for cytomegalovirus status were reported for the classifier. V- and J-gene trimming of TCR beta was linked (in a later analysis) to a missense DCLRE1C variant. The investigators catalogued 150 to 200 TCR beta chains as cytomegalovirus-associated.

V lost 5 bases, J lost 2 bases, and 22 bases stayed unmatched. Germline values: CDR1 SQVTM, CDR2 ANQGSEA. There are 19 residues in the CDR3. About this clone: Its specificity is unknown.

A multiplex PCR was run with 60 Vbeta primers and 13 Jbeta primers. The repertoire was sequenced with immunoSEQ multiplex PCR; TCRdb's copy has only in-frame clones and lacks some. The sample contains more than 150,000 clones, around 80% of which appear only once. Sequenced: PBMCs. The clonotype originates from a man between 18 and 35 years old in good health and CMV-seronegative. The rearrangement joins TRBV29-1 to TRBJ2-7; 9 nucleotides agree with TRBD1. The CDR3 is CSVSDSGTGWVRLAYEQYF. DNA for the CDR3: TGCAGCGTTTCCGACTCCGGGACAGGGTGGGTACGGCTAGCCTACGAGCAGTACTTC.